Included here is one T cell receptor (beta chain) sequence, with context. Its antigen remains unknown. Assay used: immunoSEQ multiplex PCR; TCRdb lists only in-frame clones, some missing. The sample includes 2 million to 3 million clones, roughly 93% of them seen just once. The source of the sample is a study of shared clonotypes between healthy human individuals. Study-level points and caveats: Non-shared clonotypes showed lower generation probabilities than clonotypes common to all four donors.

This clonotype was obtained from a man younger than 35 in good health. Some clones in this sample may be carry-over from other donors' samples. Sequences were obtained from naive CD4+ T cells from PBMCs. Documented subset: CD45RA+ positively selected.

The CDR3 reads CASSPSGLAGITGELFF. CDR3 DNA: TGTGCCAGCAGCCCGAGTGGGCTAGCGGGAATCACCGGGGAGCTGTTTTTT. The J gene is TRBJ2-2, the V gene TRBV9, with 9 bases identical to TRBD2. The CDR3 loop spans 17 amino acids. V was pared by 4 bases and J by 4 bases, with 11 bases of the junction left unmatched. Looked up from germline, CDR1 is SGDLS and CDR2 is YYNGEE.